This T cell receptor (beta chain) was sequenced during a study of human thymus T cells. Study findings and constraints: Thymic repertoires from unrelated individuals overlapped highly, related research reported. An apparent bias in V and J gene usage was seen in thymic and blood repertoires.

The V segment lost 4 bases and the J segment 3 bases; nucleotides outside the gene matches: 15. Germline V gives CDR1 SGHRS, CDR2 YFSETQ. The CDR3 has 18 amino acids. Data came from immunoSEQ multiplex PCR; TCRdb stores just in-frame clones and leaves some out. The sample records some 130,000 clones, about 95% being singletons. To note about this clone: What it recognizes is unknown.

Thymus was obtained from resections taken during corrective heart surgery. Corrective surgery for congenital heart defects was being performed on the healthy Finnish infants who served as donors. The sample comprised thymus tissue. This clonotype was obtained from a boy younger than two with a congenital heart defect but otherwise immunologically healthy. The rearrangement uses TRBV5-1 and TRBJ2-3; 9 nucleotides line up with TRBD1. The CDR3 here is CASSRTRVGTGFTDTQYF. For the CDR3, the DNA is TGCGCCAGCAGCAGGACGAGGGTCGGGACAGGGTTTACAGATACGCAGTATTTT.